The 26 T cell receptor beta chains reported below all come from one sample, sequenced in a study of shared clonotypes between healthy human individuals. Terminally differentiated effector memory CD45RA+ cells were excluded by CCR7 positive selection of CD45RO-negative cells. Profiled with immunoSEQ multiplex PCR; TCRdb holds only in-frame clones, not every one. The sample includes around 2.1 million clones, about 93% of them seen just once. Sequenced sample: naive CD8+ T cells from PBMCs. The receptor source for this set is a man between 18 and 35 years old in good health. Some clones in this sample may be carry-over from other donors' samples.

This chain uses TRBV2 with TRBJ1-4; a possible D gene is TRBD1 (6 bases). Germline-derived CDR1 and CDR2 are SNHLY and FYNNEI. CDR3 size: 16 residues. V lost 0 bases and J lost 8, with 16 bases in between. The CDR3 is CASSEALQGGVEKLFF. In nucleotides, the CDR3 is TGTGCCAGCAGTGAAGCGCTACAGGGAGGGGTGGAAAAACTGTTTTTT.

The chain joins TRBV7-2 to TRBJ2-1, with 7 nucleotides matching TRBD2. With V trimmed by 1 base and J by 5 bases, 5 bases remained unmatched. Germline V gene data show CDR1 as SGHTA and CDR2 as FQGNSA. This CDR3 is 15 amino acids long. The CDR3 DNA is TGTGCCAGCAGCTTAGTCGGGCTAGCGGACAATGAGCAGTTCTTC. It codes for CASSLVGLADNEQFF.

The chain recombines TRBV2 with TRBJ2-1, with D unresolved. CDR1 and CDR2 (germline): SNHLY, FYNNEI. V was clipped by 7 bases and J by 8 bases, with 18 bases between them. The CDR3 length is 14 residues. The CDR3 DNA sequence: TGTGCCAGCATCCCCCCCTATAGTACGGATGAGCAGTTCTTC. It is translated as CASIPPYSTDEQFF.

The gene calls are TRBV27 and TRBJ2-5; D tentatively reads TRBD1 or TRBD2 (5 bases each). The CDR3 spans 15 residues. Trimming took 5 bases from V and 4 from J, leaving 17 bases between them. Germline V CDR1 and CDR2: MNHEY, SMNVEV (reference sequence). CDR3 DNA sequence: TGTGCCAGCAGTCGGGACCCGCCGGCGGTAGAGACCCAGTACTTC. Translating gives CASSRDPPAVETQYF.

In the case of this clone: The same CDR3 is also encoded by other DNA sequences in this sample. The J gene is TRBJ2-3, the V gene TRBV27; D gene ambiguous. The CDR3 sequence is 13 residues long. CDR1 MNHEY and CDR2 SMNVEV come from the germline V gene (reference sequence). Trimming stripped 6 bases from V and 1 base from J, with 8 bases between. CDR3 nucleotides: TGTGCCAGCAGGAGTCTTGGCACAGATACGCAGTATTTT. It encodes CASRSLGTDTQYF.

Notes on this clone: Other nucleotide sequences in the sample specify the same CDR3. V usage is TRBV9 and J usage is TRBJ2-7, with a possible D match to TRBD2 (5 bases). CDR1 is SGDLS, CDR2 YYNGEE, per germline. This CDR3 has 13 residues. Between the trimmed V and J ends, which lost 0 bases and 1 base, there was a span of 5 bases. The CDR3 reads CASSVGGSYEQYF. CDR3 bases: TGTGCCAGCAGCGTAGGAGGGTCCTACGAGCAGTACTTC.

The rearrangement joins TRBV6-6 to TRBJ2-7; D possibly corresponds to TRBD2 (5 bases). This CDR3 comprises 15 residues. The V gene lost 6 bases and the J gene lost 3 bases, with 18 bases spanning the gap. Germline lookup yields CDR1 MNHNY and CDR2 SVGAGI (reference sequence). The CDR3 bases are TGTGCCAGCAGCCCCGACTATCCTCAGGACTACGAGCAGTACTTC. It translates to CASSPDYPQDYEQYF.

The chain employs TRBV27 and TRBJ1-6; D unresolved. The CDR3 covers 13 residues. V gave up 5 bases and J gave up 6 bases, with 8 bases separating them. The germline gives CDR1 MNHEY, CDR2 SMNVEV (reference sequence). CDR3 DNA: TGTGCCAGCAGTCCCCTTTTTAATTCACCCCTCCACTTT. This encodes CASSPLFNSPLHF.

The chain employs TRBV9 and TRBJ2-3; 7 nucleotides line up with TRBD2. The V gene's germline CDR1 is SGDLS and CDR2 YYNGEE. The V gene end was trimmed by 4 bases and the J gene end by 0 bases; junction bases not matched to a gene: 5. The CDR3 is 15 residues long. CDR3 sequence: CASSPLRGSTDTQYF. Written as DNA, the CDR3 is TGTGCCAGCAGCCCTCTGCGGGGGAGCACAGATACGCAGTATTTT.

CDR3 protein: CASSLYSGMLYEQYF. Written as DNA, the CDR3 is TGTGCCAGCAGCTTGTACAGCGGGATGCTCTACGAGCAGTACTTC. The chain links TRBV5-6 to TRBJ2-7; 7 bases map to TRBD2. The germline gives CDR1 SGHDT, CDR2 YYEEEE. V shed 1 base, J shed 3 bases, and the junction held 7 bases outside the gene matches. The CDR3 covers 15 residues.

The V and J genes are TRBV2 and TRBJ2-5, with 7 bases that match TRBD2. After removal of 3 bases from V and 1 base from J, the junction contained 5 bases not matched to a gene. CDR1 and CDR2 (germline): SNHLY, FYNNEI. This CDR3 is built from 15 residues. CDR3 sequence reads: CASSEASSGQETQYF. As DNA, the CDR3 is TGTGCCAGCAGTGAGGCCTCTAGCGGCCAAGAGACCCAGTACTTC.

This clone was seen a handful of times. This chain links TRBV5-1 with TRBJ1-1; tentatively, D is TRBD1 (5 bases). The CDR3 loop spans 14 amino acids. CDR1 is SGHRS and CDR2 is YFSETQ in the germline V gene. V lost 3 bases and J 11 bases, leaving 20 bases between the germline ends. CDR3 in amino acids: CASSSTVLGWGAFF. CDR3 nucleotide sequence: TGCGCCAGCAGCTCCACAGTCTTGGGTTGGGGGGCTTTCTTT.

The chain combines TRBV29-1 with TRBJ2-3; 7 nucleotides align to TRBD1. V lost 7 bases and J lost 0; bases outside the gene matches: 7. The CDR3 totals 14 residues. In germline, CDR1 is SQVTM, CDR2 ANQGSEA. The CDR3 region is CSALQGISTDTQYF. DNA of the CDR3: TGCAGCGCCCTACAGGGGATAAGCACAGATACGCAGTATTTT.

The chain combines TRBV9 with TRBJ2-3; D may be TRBD1 (6 bases). V shed 3 bases and J shed 2 bases, with 10 bases lying between them. From germline, CDR1 is SGDLS and CDR2 YYNGEE. The CDR3 runs to 14 residues. CDR3: CASSDRDNTDTQYF. In DNA, the CDR3 is TGTGCCAGCAGCGACCGGGACAACACAGATACGCAGTATTTT.

The chain carries TRBV4-3 and TRBJ2-1; the D gene could be TRBD1 or TRBD2 (5 bases each). Germline values: CDR1 LGHNA, CDR2 YSLEER. CDR3 length equals 16 residues. V lost 1 base, J lost 6 bases, and 16 bases lay in between. CDR3 nucleotides: TGCGCCAGCAGCCAAGGAACGGGGCCGGGTGTCAATGAGCAGTTCTTC. Translated, it gives CASSQGTGPGVNEQFF.

V is TRBV2 and J is TRBJ2-5; 8 nucleotides agree with TRBD2. Trimming took 5 bases from V and 0 from J; bases not matched to a gene: 8. The CDR3 has 16 amino acids. Germline CDR1 reads SNHLY; CDR2 reads FYNNEI. The DNA for the CDR3 is TGTGCCAGCAGTTCGGGACGGGGGGGGTACCAAGAGACCCAGTACTTC. Translated: CASSSGRGGYQETQYF.

Comments on this clone: This same CDR3 is encoded by further DNA sequences in the sample. V is TRBV9 and J is TRBJ1-5; D is uncertain. The germline gives CDR1 SGDLS, CDR2 YYNGEE. Trimming stripped 5 bases from V and 4 bases from J, with 13 bases between. This CDR3 has 14 residues. CDR3 region: CASSPRGSNQPQHF. The CDR3 nucleotides read TGTGCCAGCAGTCCCCGGGGAAGTAATCAGCCCCAGCATTTT.

This chain links TRBV27 with TRBJ1-2, with D possibly TRBD1 on 6 matching bases. CDR1 and CDR2 from the germline V gene are MNHEY and SMNVEV (reference sequence). The CDR3 extends over 13 amino acids. The V and J ends lost 8 bases and 2 bases respectively, with 12 bases between them. CDR3 region: CASPRTENYGYTF. In nucleotides, the CDR3 is TGTGCCAGCCCAAGGACAGAGAACTATGGCTACACCTTC.

V and J are TRBV28 and TRBJ1-1, with D perhaps TRBD1 (5 bases). The CDR3 has 14 residues. Between the trimmed V and J ends, which lost 5 bases and 0 bases, there was a span of 10 bases. Germline V gene sequence: CDR1 MDHEN, CDR2 SYDVKM. The CDR3, as DNA: TGTGCCAGCAGTAACCGGGACCTGAACACTGAAGCTTTCTTT. This sequence encodes CASSNRDLNTEAFF.

The V call is TRBV6-4, the J call TRBJ2-2; D gene uncertain. V lost 0 bases, J lost 6 bases, and 11 bases lay in between. Germline V CDR1 and CDR2: MRHNA, SNTAGT. The CDR3 length is 15 residues. In DNA form, the CDR3 reads TGTGCCAGCAGTGACTCAGGAATCGTTGCCGGGGAGCTGTTTTTT. Protein sequence: CASSDSGIVAGELFF.

The chain uses TRBV5-6 and TRBJ2-7; D not certain. The CDR3 has 13 residues. Germline assignment: CDR1 SGHDT and CDR2 YYEEEE. With 0 bases removed from V and 4 bases from J, the gap between germline ends came to 8 bases. The CDR3 protein is CASSLGPRYEQYF. Here the CDR3 DNA reads TGTGCCAGCAGCTTGGGACCGAGGTACGAGCAGTACTTC.

This sequence joins TRBV27 and TRBJ2-1; D is possibly TRBD1 or TRBD2 (5 bases each). V was trimmed by 3 bases and J by 7 bases, leaving 16 bases between them. The CDR3 length is 15 residues. Germline V gene data show CDR1 as MNHEY and CDR2 as SMNVEV (reference sequence). For the CDR3, the DNA is TGTGCCAGCAGTTTTCTTGGGCTGAGGGGAAATGAGCAGTTCTTC. Protein sequence: CASSFLGLRGNEQFF.

This clone was seen just once. The rearrangement uses TRBV7-9 and TRBJ2-3; D not resolved. The germline V gene has CDR1 SEHNR and CDR2 FQNEAQ (reference sequence). CDR3 length equals 13 residues. With 6 bases removed from V and 9 bases from J, the gap between germline ends came to 16 bases. The CDR3: CASRRGPDGTQYF. In nucleotides, the CDR3 is TGTGCCAGCAGACGTGGACCGGATGGCACGCAGTATTTT. The full variable domain, rest sourced from reference TRBV7-9 and TRBJ2-3, is DTGVSQNPRHKITKRGQNVTFRCDPISEHNRLYWYRQTLGQGPEFLTYFQNEAQLEKSRLLSDRFSAERPKGSFSTLEIQRTEQGDSAMYLCASRRGPDGTQYFGPGTRLTVL.

This clone was observed a single time. The V call is TRBV9, the J call TRBJ1-5; D call uncertain. The CDR3 length is 12 residues. Germline V gives CDR1 SGDLS, CDR2 YYNGEE. CDR3 sequence reads: CDGRPSNQPQHF. For the CDR3, the DNA is TGTGATGGACGGCCGAGCAATCAGCCCCAGCATTTT.

The CDR3 spells CAASGFQRPGLAGGPRYNEQFF. DNA for the CDR3: TGTGCAGCCAGCGGCTTCCAGCGCCCTGGACTAGCGGGAGGGCCGAGGTACAATGAGCAGTTCTTC. The chain carries TRBV2 and TRBJ2-1, with 15 bases aligning to TRBD2. Germline V lookup: CDR1 SNHLY, CDR2 FYNNEI. CDR3 length equals 22 residues.

The CDR3 spells CASSRTDSNQPQHF. The CDR3 DNA reads TGTGCCAGCAGTAGGACAGATAGCAATCAGCCCCAGCATTTT. This chain uses TRBV27 with TRBJ1-5; possibly TRBD1 for D (6 bases). In germline, CDR1 is MNHEY, CDR2 SMNVEV (reference sequence). CDR3 size: 14 residues. V was trimmed by 5 bases and J by 0 bases, leaving 8 bases between them.